Sequencing of this T cell receptor (beta chain) was carried out in a study of CXCR3-negative and CXCR3-positive naive CD8 T cells. Overall study findings and caveats: For CXCR3-positive naive cells, TRB CDR3s were more hydrophobic than those of CXCR3-negative naive cells.

Concerning this clonotype: No antigen is known for it.

In germline, CDR1 is MGHRA, CDR2 YSYEKL. The CDR3 spans 15 residues. UMI labels and 5' RACE were used to prepare the TRB cDNA libraries. TCRdb reprocessed the 5' RACE reads and reports one entry per CDR3 protein, with no DNA. The sample has about 85,000 distinct CDR3 sequences. This TCR came from a human donor in good health. Some clones in this sample may be carry-over from other donors' samples. Input material: naive CXCR3+ CD8+ T cells from blood. The subset was: CD45RO-CCR7+CD27+CD95- naive CD8+ T cells expressing CXCR3 (TNR3+). The V gene is TRBV4-1, the J gene TRBJ2-7. The CDR3: CASSTSDGPVVEQYF.